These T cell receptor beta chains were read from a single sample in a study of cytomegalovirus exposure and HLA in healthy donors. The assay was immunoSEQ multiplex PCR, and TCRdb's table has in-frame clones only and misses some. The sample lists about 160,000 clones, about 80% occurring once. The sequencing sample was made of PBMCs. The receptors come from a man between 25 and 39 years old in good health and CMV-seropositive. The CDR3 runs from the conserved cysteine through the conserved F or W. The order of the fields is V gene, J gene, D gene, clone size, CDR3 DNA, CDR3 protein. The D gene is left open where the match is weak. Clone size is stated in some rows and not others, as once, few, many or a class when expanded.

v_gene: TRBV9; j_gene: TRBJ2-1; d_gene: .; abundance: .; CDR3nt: TGTGCCAGCAGCGCGAAGGACTCCGACCTCGAGCAGTTCTTC; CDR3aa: CASSAKDSDLEQFF
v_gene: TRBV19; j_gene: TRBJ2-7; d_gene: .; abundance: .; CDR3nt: TGTGCCAGTAGTATCGGCCAGGGGGAGGACGAGCAGTACTTC; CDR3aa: CASSIGQGEDEQYF
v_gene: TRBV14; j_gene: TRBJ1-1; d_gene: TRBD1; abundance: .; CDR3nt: TGTGCCAGCAGCTATACAGGGGGGAACACTGAAGCTTTCTTT; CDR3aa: CASSYTGGNTEAFF
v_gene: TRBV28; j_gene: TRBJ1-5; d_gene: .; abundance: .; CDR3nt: TGTGCCAGCAGTTTATCAGGGGCACGGCCCCAGCATTTT; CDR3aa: CASSLSGARPQHF
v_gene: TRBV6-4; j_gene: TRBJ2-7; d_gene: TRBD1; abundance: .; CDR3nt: TGTGCCAGCAGTGACTGGGACAGCTCCTACGAGCAGTACTTC; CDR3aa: CASSDWDSSYEQYF
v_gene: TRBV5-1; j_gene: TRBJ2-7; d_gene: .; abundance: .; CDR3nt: TGCGCCAGCAGCCCGGATATGCAGGGGGGCTCCTACGAGCAGTACTTC; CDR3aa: CASSPDMQGGSYEQYF
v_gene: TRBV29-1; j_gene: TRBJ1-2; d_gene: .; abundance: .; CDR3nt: TGCAGCGAGTGTGTGTTCGGGGGTGGCTACACCTTC; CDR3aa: CSECVFGGGYTF
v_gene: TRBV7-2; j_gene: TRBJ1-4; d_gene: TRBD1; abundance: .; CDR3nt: TGTGCCAGCAGCTTATCCGACAGGGTGAGAGAAAAACTGTTTTTT; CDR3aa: CASSLSDRVREKLFF
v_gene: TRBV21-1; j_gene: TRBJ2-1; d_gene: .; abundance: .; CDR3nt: TGTGCCAGCAGCAAAGTGGCAGGCACCTACAATGAGCAGTTCTTC; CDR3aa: CASSKVAGTYNEQFF
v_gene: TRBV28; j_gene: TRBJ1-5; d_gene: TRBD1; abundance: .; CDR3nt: TGTGCCAGCAAATTCAGGGGGAATAATCAGCCCCAGCATTTT; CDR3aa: CASKFRGNNQPQHF
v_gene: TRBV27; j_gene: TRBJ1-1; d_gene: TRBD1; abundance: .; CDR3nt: TGTGCCAGCAGCCCATACCAGGGGGCGGACACTGAAGCTTTCTTT; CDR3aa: CASSPYQGADTEAFF
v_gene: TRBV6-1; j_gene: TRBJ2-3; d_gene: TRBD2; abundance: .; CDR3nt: TGTGCCAGCACCCTAGGACTAGCGGGCACAGATACGCAGTATTTT; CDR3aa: CASTLGLAGTDTQYF
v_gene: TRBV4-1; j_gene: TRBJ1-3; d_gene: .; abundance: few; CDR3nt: TGCGCCAGCAGCCAAGGAGACAGAGATGGAAACACCATATATTTT; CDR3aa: CASSQGDRDGNTIYF
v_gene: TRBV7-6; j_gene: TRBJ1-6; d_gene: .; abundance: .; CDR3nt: TGTGCCAGCAGCTTAGACAGGAATTATAATTCACCCCTCCACTTT; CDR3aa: CASSLDRNYNSPLHF
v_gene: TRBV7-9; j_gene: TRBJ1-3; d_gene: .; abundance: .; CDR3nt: TGTGCCAGCAGCCCCCAGGGGTCGGGAAACACCATATATTTT; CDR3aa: CASSPQGSGNTIYF
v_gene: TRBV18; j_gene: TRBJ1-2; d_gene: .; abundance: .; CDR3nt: TGTGCCAGCTCACCACGGAACGGAGCGAGGGAGGGCTACACCTTC; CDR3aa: CASSPRNGAREGYTF
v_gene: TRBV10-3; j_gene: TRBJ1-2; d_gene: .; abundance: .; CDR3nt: TGTGCCATCAGGCCGCAAGGACTCTCTAACTATGGCTACACCTTC; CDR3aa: CAIRPQGLSNYGYTF
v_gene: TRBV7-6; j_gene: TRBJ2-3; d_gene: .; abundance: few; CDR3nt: TGTGCCAGCAGCCCAGATTTCACAGATACGCAGTATTTT; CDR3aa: CASSPDFTDTQYF
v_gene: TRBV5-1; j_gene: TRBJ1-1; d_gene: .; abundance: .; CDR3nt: TGCGCCAGCAGCTTGCTAGGGGCCACTGAAGCTTTCTTT; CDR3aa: CASSLLGATEAFF
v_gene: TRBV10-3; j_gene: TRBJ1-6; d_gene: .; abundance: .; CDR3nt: TGTGCCATCAGTGAGGGAGACAGCGGGAATTCACCCCTCCACTTT; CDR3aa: CAISEGDSGNSPLHF
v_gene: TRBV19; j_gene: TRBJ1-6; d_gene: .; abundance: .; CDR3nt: TGTGCCAGTAGTTCCGGGGGTGGCAGGAGTACCTCCTATAATTCACCCCTCCACTTT; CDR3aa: CASSSGGGRSTSYNSPLHF
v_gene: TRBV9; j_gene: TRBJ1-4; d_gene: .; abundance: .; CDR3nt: TGTGCCAGCAGCGGGACCGGGAGTGGTGAAAAACTGTTTTTT; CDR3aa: CASSGTGSGEKLFF
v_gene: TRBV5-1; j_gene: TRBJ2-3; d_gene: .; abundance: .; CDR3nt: TGCGCCAGCAGCTTGAGGGGGTGGGAAGATACGCAGTATTTT; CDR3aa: CASSLRGWEDTQYF
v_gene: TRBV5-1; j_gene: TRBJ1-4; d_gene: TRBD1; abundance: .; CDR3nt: TGCGCCAGCAGCAAGGACAGGGGAGGTAATGAAAAACTGTTTTTT; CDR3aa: CASSKDRGGNEKLFF